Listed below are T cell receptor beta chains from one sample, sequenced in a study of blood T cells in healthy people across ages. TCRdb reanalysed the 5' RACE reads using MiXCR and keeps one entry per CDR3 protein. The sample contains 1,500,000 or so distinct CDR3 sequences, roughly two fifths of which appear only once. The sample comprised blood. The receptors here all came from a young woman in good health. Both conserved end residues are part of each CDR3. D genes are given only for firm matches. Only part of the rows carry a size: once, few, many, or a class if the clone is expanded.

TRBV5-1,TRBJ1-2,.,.,CASSTGDGSNYGYTF,TGCGCCAGCAGCACCGGGGACGGCTCTAACTATGGCTACACCTTC
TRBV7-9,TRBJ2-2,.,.,CASSLTLAGGELFF,TGTGCCAGCAGCCTCACGCTAGCAGGGGGGGAGCTGTTTTTT
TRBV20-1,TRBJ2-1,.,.,CSATPYSYNEQFF,TGCAGTGCTACCCCTTACTCCTACAATGAGCAGTTCTTC
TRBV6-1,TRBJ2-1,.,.,CASRKTGAVREQFF,TGTGCCAGCAGAAAAACCGGGGCGGTTCGGGAGCAGTTCTTC
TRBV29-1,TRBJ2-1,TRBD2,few,CSAGEGSYNEQFF,TGCAGCGCCGGGGAGGGCTCCTACAATGAGCAGTTCTTC
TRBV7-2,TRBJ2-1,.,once,CASSSILSEQFF,TGTGCCAGCAGCTCGATCCTAAGTGAGCAGTTCTTC
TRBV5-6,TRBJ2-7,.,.,CASSLRRHWIYEQYF,TGTGCCAGCAGCCTCAGGCGACACTGGATCTACGAGCAGTACTTC
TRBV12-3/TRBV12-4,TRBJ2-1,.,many,CASSLAPGTKFF,TGTGCCAGCAGTTTAGCCCCCGGGACGAAGTTCTTC
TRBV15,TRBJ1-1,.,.,CATSSARVRNTEAFF,TGTGCCACCAGCAGCGCCAGGGTTCGGAACACTGAAGCTTTCTTT
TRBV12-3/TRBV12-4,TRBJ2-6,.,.,CASSLDLPGSGANVLTF,TGTGCCAGCAGTTTAGACCTCCCAGGGTCTGGGGCCAACGTCCTGACTTTC
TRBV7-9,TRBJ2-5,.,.,CASSLVSVGGNEQYF,TGTGCCAGCAGCTTAGTGTCCGTGGGCGGCAATGAGCAGTACTTC
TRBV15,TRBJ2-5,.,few,CATSRPGGSPRETQYF,TGTGCCACCAGCAGGCCAGGCGGCTCCCCGCGGGAGACCCAGTACTTC
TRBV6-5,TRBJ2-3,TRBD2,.,CASSYTETLAVDTQYF,TGTGCCAGCAGTTACACGGAAACACTAGCGGTAGATACGCAGTATTTT
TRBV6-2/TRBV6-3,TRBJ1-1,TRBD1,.,CASSPRHRGWTEAFF,TGTGCCAGCAGTCCTCGGCACAGGGGGTGGACTGAAGCTTTCTTT
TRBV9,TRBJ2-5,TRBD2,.,CASSVWTSPVDEQYF,TGTGCCAGCAGCGTATGGACTAGCCCTGTCGATGAGCAGTACTTC
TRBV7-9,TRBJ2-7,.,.,CASSLTDESNNEQYF,TGTGCCAGCAGCTTAACGGACGAGTCCAACAATGAGCAGTACTTC
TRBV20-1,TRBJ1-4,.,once,CSAPGRGNEKLFF,TGCAGTGCCCCTGGGAGGGGAAACGAAAAACTGTTTTTT
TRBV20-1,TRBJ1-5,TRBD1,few,CSAGQVGGPQHF,TGCAGTGCCGGACAGGTTGGGGGGCCCCAGCATTTT
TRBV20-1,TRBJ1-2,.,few,CSARDRQLLNYGYTF,TGCAGTGCTAGAGATCGTCAACTCCTAAACTATGGCTACACCTTC
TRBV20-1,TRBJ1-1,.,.,CSARNQPNTEAFF,TGCAGTGCTAGAAACCAGCCGAACACTGAAGCTTTCTTT
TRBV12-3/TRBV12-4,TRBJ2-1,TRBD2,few,CASSFPGLAGGSSYNEQFF,TGTGCCAGCAGTTTTCCGGGACTAGCGGGTGGCTCCTCCTACAATGAGCAGTTCTTC
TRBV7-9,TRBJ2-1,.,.,CASSLVRAGTYNEQFF,TGTGCCAGCAGCCTTGTAAGAGCGGGCACCTACAATGAGCAGTTCTTC
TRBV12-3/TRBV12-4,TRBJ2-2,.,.,CASNSDPRGGDTGELFF,TGTGCCAGCAACTCAGACCCCAGGGGGGGAGACACCGGGGAGCTGTTTTTT
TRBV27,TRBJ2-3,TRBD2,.,CASSFSSGSRNTQYF,TGTGCCAGCAGTTTCTCTAGCGGGAGTAGAAATACGCAGTATTTT
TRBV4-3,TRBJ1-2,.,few,CASSQVGRGEGYTF,TGCGCCAGCAGCCAAGTAGGTCGCGGAGAGGGCTACACCTTC
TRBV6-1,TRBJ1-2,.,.,CASSGRFGTYGYTF,TGTGCCAGCAGTGGTCGTTTCGGGACATATGGCTACACCTTC
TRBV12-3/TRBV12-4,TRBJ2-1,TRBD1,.,CASSPDRAADRNEQFF,TGTGCCAGCAGCCCGGACAGGGCAGCAGATCGTAATGAGCAGTTCTTC
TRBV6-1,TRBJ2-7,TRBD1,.,CASSAAVTGAEQYF,TGTGCCAGCAGCGCCGCTGTTACAGGGGCCGAGCAGTACTTC
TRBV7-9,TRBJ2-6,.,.,CASSRPRLPGANVLTF,TGTGCCAGCAGCCGCCCCAGGCTACCTGGGGCCAACGTCCTGACTTTC
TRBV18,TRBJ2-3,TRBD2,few,CASSPLSGGSTDTQYF,TGCGCCAGCAGCCCGCTAAGCGGGGGAAGCACAGATACGCAGTATTTT
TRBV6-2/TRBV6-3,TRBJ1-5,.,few,CASSVKGNQPQHF,TGTGCCAGCAGTGTAAAGGGCAATCAGCCCCAGCATTTT
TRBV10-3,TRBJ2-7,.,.,CAISENRESSYEQYF,TGTGCCATCAGTGAGAACAGGGAAAGCTCCTACGAGCAGTACTTC
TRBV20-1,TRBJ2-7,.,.,CSADGGPYNEQYF,TGCAGTGCTGACGGCGGACCATACAATGAGCAGTACTTC
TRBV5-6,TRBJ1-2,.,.,CASSLPTLRGEGYTF,TGTGCCAGCAGCTTACCGACACTCCGAGGGGAAGGCTACACCTTC
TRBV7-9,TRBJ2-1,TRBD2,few,CASRVSSGYNEQFF,TGTGCCAGCAGGGTGTCTAGCGGATACAATGAGCAGTTCTTC
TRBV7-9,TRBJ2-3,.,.,CASRPGSGLHTDTRYF,TGTGCCAGCCGCCCAGGCAGCGGACTACACACAGATACGCGGTATTTT
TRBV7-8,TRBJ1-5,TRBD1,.,CASSLAGTGRNQPQHF,TGTGCCAGCAGCTTAGCCGGGACAGGACGCAATCAGCCCCAGCATTTT
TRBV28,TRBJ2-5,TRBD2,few,CASSGGLAGVLHQETQYF,TGTGCCAGCAGTGGAGGACTAGCGGGAGTCTTACACCAAGAGACCCAGTACTTC
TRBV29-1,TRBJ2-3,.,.,CSAAMSVLTDTQYF,TGCAGCGCTGCGATGTCCGTTCTCACAGATACGCAGTATTTT
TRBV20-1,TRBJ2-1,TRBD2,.,CSAFMVAGTNNEQFF,TGCAGTGCTTTTATGGTAGCGGGGACCAACAATGAGCAGTTCTTC
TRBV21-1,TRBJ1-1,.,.,CASSTRTGRTEAFF,TGTGCCAGCAGCACTCGGACAGGGCGGACTGAAGCTTTCTTT
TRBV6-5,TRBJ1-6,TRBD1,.,CASSSRQGPYNSPLHF,TGTGCCAGCAGCTCCAGACAGGGACCCTATAATTCACCCCTCCACTTT
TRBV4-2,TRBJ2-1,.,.,CASLGANNEQFF,TGTGCCAGTTTGGGGGCGAACAATGAGCAGTTCTTC
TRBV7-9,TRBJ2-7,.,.,CASSFGSAGLYEQYF,TGTGCCAGCAGCTTCGGCAGTGCGGGGCTTTACGAGCAGTACTTC
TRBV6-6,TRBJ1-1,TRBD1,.,CASRGTGSAFF,TGTGCCAGCAGGGGGACAGGTTCGGCTTTCTTT
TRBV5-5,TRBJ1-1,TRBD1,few,CASSSAGQPNTEAFF,TGTGCCAGCAGCTCCGCGGGACAGCCGAACACTGAAGCTTTCTTT
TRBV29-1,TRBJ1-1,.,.,CSAQRQATEAFF,TGCAGCGCCCAAAGACAGGCCACTGAAGCTTTCTTT
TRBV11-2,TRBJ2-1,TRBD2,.,CASSSRLAGGPKSYNEQFF,TGTGCCAGCAGCTCCAGACTAGCGGGAGGGCCGAAGTCCTACAATGAGCAGTTCTTC
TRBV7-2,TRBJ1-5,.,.,CASSLGPPRGSNQPQHF,TGTGCCAGCAGCTTAGGACCCCCCCGGGGTAGCAATCAGCCCCAGCATTTT
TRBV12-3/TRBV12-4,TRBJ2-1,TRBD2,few,CASSLALLAGYNEQFF,TGTGCCAGCAGTTTAGCGCTCCTAGCGGGGTACAATGAGCAGTTCTTC